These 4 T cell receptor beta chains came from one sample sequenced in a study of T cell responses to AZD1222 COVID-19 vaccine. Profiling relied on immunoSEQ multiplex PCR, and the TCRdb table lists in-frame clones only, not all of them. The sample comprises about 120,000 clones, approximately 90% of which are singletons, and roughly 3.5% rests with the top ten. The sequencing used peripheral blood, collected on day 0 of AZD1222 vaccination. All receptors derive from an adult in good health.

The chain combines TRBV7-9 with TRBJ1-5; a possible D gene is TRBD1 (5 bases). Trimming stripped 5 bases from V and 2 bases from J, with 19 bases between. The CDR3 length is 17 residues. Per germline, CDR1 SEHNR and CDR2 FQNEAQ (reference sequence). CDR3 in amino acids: CASSRDPLLGGNQPQHF. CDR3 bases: TGTGCCAGCAGCCGGGACCCCCTATTAGGAGGCAATCAGCCCCAGCATTTT.

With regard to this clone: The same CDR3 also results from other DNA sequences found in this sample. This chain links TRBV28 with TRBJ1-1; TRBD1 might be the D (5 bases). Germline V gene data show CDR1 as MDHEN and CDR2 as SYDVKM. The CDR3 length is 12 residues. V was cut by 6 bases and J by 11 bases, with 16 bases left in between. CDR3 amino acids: CASSRRQGTAFF. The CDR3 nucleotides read TGTGCCAGCAGCCGTCGACAAGGGACGGCTTTCTTT.

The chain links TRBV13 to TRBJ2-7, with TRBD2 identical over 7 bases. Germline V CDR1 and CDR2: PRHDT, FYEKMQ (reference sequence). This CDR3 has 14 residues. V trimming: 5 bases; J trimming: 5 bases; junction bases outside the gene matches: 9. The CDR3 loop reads CASSPWTRRDEQYF. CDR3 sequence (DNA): TGTGCCAGCAGCCCCTGGACTAGGCGCGACGAGCAGTACTTC.

CDR3 in DNA: TGTGCCAGCAGCCCTACTACAGGTTTCTATGGCTACACCTTC. Its protein product is CASSPTTGFYGYTF. V usage is TRBV7-9 and J usage is TRBJ1-2, with D possibly TRBD1 on 5 matching bases. The CDR3 is made up of 14 amino acids. The germline gives CDR1 SEHNR, CDR2 FQNEAQ (reference sequence). V was shortened by 5 bases and J by 4 bases, with 14 bases between the two germline ends.